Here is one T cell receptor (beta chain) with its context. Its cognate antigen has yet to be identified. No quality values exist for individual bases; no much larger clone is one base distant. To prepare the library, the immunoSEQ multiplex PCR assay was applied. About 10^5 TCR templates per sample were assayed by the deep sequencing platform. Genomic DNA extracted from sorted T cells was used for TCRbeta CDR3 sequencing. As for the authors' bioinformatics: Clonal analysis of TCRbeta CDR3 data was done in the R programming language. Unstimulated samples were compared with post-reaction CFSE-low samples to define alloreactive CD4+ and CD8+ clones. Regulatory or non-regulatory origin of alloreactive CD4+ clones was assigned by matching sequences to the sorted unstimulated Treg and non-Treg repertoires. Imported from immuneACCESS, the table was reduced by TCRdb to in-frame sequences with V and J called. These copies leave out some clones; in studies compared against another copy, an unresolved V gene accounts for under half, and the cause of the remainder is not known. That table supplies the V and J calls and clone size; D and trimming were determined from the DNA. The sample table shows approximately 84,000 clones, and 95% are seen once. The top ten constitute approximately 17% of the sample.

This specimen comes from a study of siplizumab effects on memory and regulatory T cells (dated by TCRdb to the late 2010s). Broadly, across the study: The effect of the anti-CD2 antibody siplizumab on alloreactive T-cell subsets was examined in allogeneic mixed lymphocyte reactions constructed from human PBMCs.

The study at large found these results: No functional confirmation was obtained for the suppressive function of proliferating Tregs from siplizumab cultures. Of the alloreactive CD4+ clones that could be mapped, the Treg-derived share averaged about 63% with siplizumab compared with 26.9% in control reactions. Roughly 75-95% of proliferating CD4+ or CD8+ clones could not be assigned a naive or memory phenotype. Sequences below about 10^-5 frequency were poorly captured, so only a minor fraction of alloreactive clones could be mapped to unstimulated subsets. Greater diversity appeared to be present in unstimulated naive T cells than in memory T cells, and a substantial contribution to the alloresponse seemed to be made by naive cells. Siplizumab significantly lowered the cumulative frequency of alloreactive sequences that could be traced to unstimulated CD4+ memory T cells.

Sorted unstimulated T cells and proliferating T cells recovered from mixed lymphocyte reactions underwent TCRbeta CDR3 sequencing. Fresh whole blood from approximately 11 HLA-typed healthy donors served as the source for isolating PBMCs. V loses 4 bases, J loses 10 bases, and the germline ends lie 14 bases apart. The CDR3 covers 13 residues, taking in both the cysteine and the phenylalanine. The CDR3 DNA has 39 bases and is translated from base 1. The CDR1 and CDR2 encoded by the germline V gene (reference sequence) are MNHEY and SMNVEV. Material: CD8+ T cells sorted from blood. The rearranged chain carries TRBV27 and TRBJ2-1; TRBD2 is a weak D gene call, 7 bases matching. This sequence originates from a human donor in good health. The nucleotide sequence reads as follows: TGTGCCAGCAGTTGGGGGGCTAGCGGCGAGCAGTTCTTC. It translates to CASSWGASGEQFF.